These T cell receptor beta chains were read from a single sample in a study of T cell responses to AZD1222 COVID-19 vaccine. Clones were sequenced by immunoSEQ multiplex PCR, and TCRdb holds only the in-frame ones, with some missing. The table records around 110,000 clones, just over 90% of them present only once. Sequences were derived from peripheral blood, sampled 28 days after the second AZD1222 dose. The receptors derive from an adult who received the AZD1222 COVID-19 vaccine. Each CDR3 is given with its conserved first and last residue. Each record gives: V gene, J gene, clone size, D gene, CDR3 protein, CDR3 DNA. D genes are given only for firm matches. Clone sizes are given selectively: once, few, many, or a class where the clone is expanded.

TRBV11-2	TRBJ2-5	NA	NA	CASSPTRETQYF	TGTGCCAGCAGCCCTACCCGCGAGACCCAGTACTTC
TRBV25-1	TRBJ2-2	NA	NA	CASSEFLGEGGELFF	TGTGCCAGCAGTGAATTTTTGGGGGAAGGCGGGGAGCTGTTTTTT
TRBV7-9	TRBJ1-2	NA	TRBD1	CASSYPGGSDGYTF	TGTGCCAGCAGTTACCCAGGGGGCTCCGATGGCTACACCTTC
TRBV6-1	TRBJ2-7	NA	TRBD2	CASSELASGISGEQYF	TGTGCCAGCAGTGAACTGGCTAGCGGGATTTCGGGCGAGCAGTACTTC
TRBV7-9	TRBJ2-5	NA	NA	CASSSRRAQETQYF	TGTGCCAGCAGCTCGCGGAGGGCCCAAGAGACCCAGTACTTC
TRBV21-1	TRBJ2-7	NA	NA	CASGIRAPYEQYF	TGTGCCAGCGGCATTAGGGCGCCCTACGAGCAGTACTTC
TRBV27	TRBJ2-2	NA	NA	CASSLSVGVATGELFF	TGTGCCAGCAGTTTATCGGTGGGGGTGGCCACCGGGGAGCTGTTTTTT
TRBV5-1	TRBJ2-7	NA	NA	CASSSGQYYEQYF	TGCGCCAGCAGCTCCGGACAGTACTACGAGCAGTACTTC
TRBV4-1	TRBJ1-3	NA	NA	CASSPVRGRSGNTIYF	TGCGCCAGCAGCCCCGTTCGGGGACGTTCTGGAAACACCATATATTTT
TRBV5-1	TRBJ1-2	NA	NA	CASSLGQGNYGYTF	TGCGCCAGCAGCTTGGGGCAGGGTAACTATGGCTACACCTTC
TRBV4-3	TRBJ2-7	NA	NA	CASSPSDGAYEQYF	TGCGCCAGCAGCCCCTCGGACGGAGCCTACGAGCAGTACTTC
TRBV29-1	TRBJ1-2	few	TRBD1	CSGTGDRGYTF	TGCAGCGGTACAGGGGATCGAGGCTACACCTTC
TRBV9	TRBJ2-1	NA	TRBD2	CASSTRLAGDNEQFF	TGTGCCAGCAGCACTCGACTAGCGGGGGATAATGAGCAGTTCTTC
TRBV3-1/TRBV3-2	TRBJ1-2	NA	NA	CASSQDWNRSGYTF	TGTGCCAGCAGCCAAGACTGGAACAGAAGCGGCTACACCTTC
TRBV24-1	TRBJ2-7	once	NA	CATSQGFEQYF	TGTGCCACCAGCCAGGGGTTCGAGCAGTACTTC
TRBV9	TRBJ1-5	NA	NA	CASSVGEGQPQHF	TGTGCCAGCAGCGTAGGGGAGGGCCAGCCCCAGCATTTT
TRBV9	TRBJ1-6	once	NA	CASSVGGFDNSPLHF	TGTGCCAGCAGCGTAGGAGGTTTCGATAATTCACCCCTCCACTTT
TRBV19	TRBJ1-4	once	NA	CASRTEANEKLFF	TGTGCCAGTAGGACGGAGGCTAATGAAAAACTGTTTTTT
TRBV1	TRBJ2-1	NA	NA	CTSSHPPPGQDNEQFF	TGCACCAGCAGCCACCCTCCCCCGGGACAAGACAATGAGCAGTTCTTC
TRBV18	TRBJ2-7	once	NA	CASSPRQGFPYEQYF	TGTGCCAGCTCACCGAGACAAGGTTTTCCCTACGAGCAGTACTTC
TRBV9	TRBJ1-5	NA	NA	CASSSGPVSNQPQHF	TGTGCCAGCAGCTCAGGCCCCGTTAGCAATCAGCCCCAGCATTTT
TRBV7-8	TRBJ1-5	NA	TRBD1	CASSGGTEYSNQPQHF	TGTGCCAGCAGCGGCGGGACAGAGTATAGCAATCAGCCCCAGCATTTT
TRBV28	TRBJ2-7	NA	NA	CASSLPGNAYEQYF	TGTGCCAGCAGTTTACCCGGGAACGCCTACGAGCAGTACTTC
TRBV9	TRBJ2-7	NA	NA	CASSVDVGLTYEQYF	TGTGCCAGCAGCGTAGACGTGGGACTCACCTACGAGCAGTACTTC
TRBV7-6	TRBJ2-7	NA	NA	CASSYASSYEQYF	TGTGCCAGCAGCTACGCCTCCTCCTACGAGCAGTACTTC
TRBV6-4	TRBJ2-2	few	NA	CASSDFGAANTGELFF	TGTGCCAGCAGTGATTTCGGGGCCGCGAACACCGGGGAGCTGTTTTTT
TRBV10-3	TRBJ1-5	NA	NA	CAISEGRNQPQHF	TGTGCCATCAGTGAGGGTAGAAATCAGCCCCAGCATTTT
TRBV5-4	TRBJ2-3	NA	TRBD2	CASSHSGGSTDTQYF	TGTGCCAGCAGCCACAGCGGGGGGAGCACAGATACGCAGTATTTT
TRBV1	TRBJ2-3	NA	NA	CTSSHAITDTQYF	TGCACCAGCAGCCACGCAATCACAGATACGCAGTATTTT
TRBV28	TRBJ1-2	NA	NA	CASSLLVGRDYGYTF	TGTGCCAGCAGTTTACTTGTGGGCCGGGACTATGGCTACACCTTC
TRBV2	TRBJ1-5	NA	NA	CASSRDSNQPQHF	TGTGCCAGCAGCAGGGACAGCAATCAGCCCCAGCATTTT
TRBV14	TRBJ2-7	NA	TRBD1	CASSQLAAGGNEQYF	TGTGCCAGCAGTCAGCTGGCGGCAGGGGGTAACGAGCAGTACTTC
TRBV6-2/TRBV6-3	TRBJ1-5	NA	NA	CASSYFQGSNQPQHF	TGTGCCAGCAGTTACTTTCAGGGGAGCAATCAGCCCCAGCATTTT
TRBV2	TRBJ1-1	NA	NA	CASRRLVWNTEAFF	TGTGCCAGCCGCCGACTGGTGTGGAACACTGAAGCTTTCTTT
TRBV7-8	TRBJ2-7	NA	TRBD2	CASSSFGGTAYEQYF	TGTGCCAGCAGCTCTTTCGGGGGGACTGCCTACGAGCAGTACTTC
TRBV7-9	TRBJ2-2	NA	TRBD1	CASSLSQGASTGELFF	TGTGCCAGCAGCTTATCGCAGGGGGCGAGCACCGGGGAGCTGTTTTTT
TRBV29-1	TRBJ1-5	NA	NA	CSVEGGSGQPQHF	TGCAGCGTTGAAGGCGGGAGCGGTCAGCCCCAGCATTTT
TRBV10-3	TRBJ2-7	NA	NA	CAISEGGYEQYF	TGTGCCATCAGTGAGGGAGGCTACGAGCAGTACTTC
TRBV30	TRBJ2-3	NA	NA	CAWSPGPVQYF	TGTGCCTGGAGCCCCGGGCCCGTACAGTATTTT
TRBV20-1	TRBJ2-1	few	NA	CSARRDNEQFF	TGCAGTGCTAGAAGGGACAATGAGCAGTTCTTC
TRBV6-5	TRBJ2-1	NA	TRBD2	CASSYSLAGVNEQFF	TGTGCCAGCAGTTACTCCCTAGCGGGAGTCAATGAGCAGTTCTTC
TRBV9	TRBJ2-5	NA	NA	CASSVDRGEYQETQYF	TGTGCCAGCAGCGTAGATAGGGGGGAATACCAAGAGACCCAGTACTTC
TRBV27	TRBJ2-2	NA	NA	CASSSLGYEGGELFF	TGTGCCAGCAGTTCTCTGGGGTACGAGGGCGGGGAGCTGTTTTTT
TRBV29-1	TRBJ2-2	NA	NA	CSVVGGTGELFF	TGCAGCGTTGTAGGGGGGACCGGGGAGCTGTTTTTT
TRBV5-6	TRBJ1-6	NA	NA	CASRGSGNSPLHF	TGTGCCAGCAGAGGGTCTGGAAATTCACCCCTCCACTTT
TRBV4-2	TRBJ2-3	NA	TRBD2	CASSQGSGRQSTDTQYF	TGTGCCAGCAGCCAAGGGAGCGGGAGGCAAAGCACAGATACGCAGTATTTT
TRBV5-5	TRBJ1-1	NA	NA	CASTLGGRAEAFF	TGTGCCAGCACCTTGGGCGGCCGGGCTGAAGCTTTCTTT
TRBV12-3/TRBV12-4	TRBJ1-5	NA	TRBD1	CASNRGNQPQHF	TGTGCCAGCAACAGGGGGAATCAGCCCCAGCATTTT
TRBV27	TRBJ2-7	NA	NA	CASSLFGARGYEQYF	TGTGCCAGCAGTTTATTTGGGGCGCGAGGGTACGAGCAGTACTTC
TRBV30	TRBJ1-2	NA	TRBD1	CAWSFGQGTDYGYTF	TGTGCCTGGAGTTTCGGACAGGGAACGGACTATGGCTACACCTTC
TRBV5-6	TRBJ2-5	NA	TRBD2	CASSLAGAKETQYF	TGTGCCAGCAGCTTAGCGGGGGCAAAAGAGACCCAGTACTTC
TRBV5-1	TRBJ2-5	NA	TRBD2	CASSLGTTTGETQYF	TGCGCCAGCAGCCTAGGGACTACCACTGGGGAGACCCAGTACTTC
TRBV7-9	TRBJ1-5	NA	NA	CASSLLNQPQHF	TGTGCCAGCAGCTTACTCAATCAGCCCCAGCATTTT
TRBV30	TRBJ2-3	NA	TRBD2	CAWSVPLAGGWYTDTQYF	TGTGCCTGGAGTGTACCACTAGCGGGAGGGTGGTACACAGATACGCAGTATTTT
TRBV11-2	TRBJ2-5	NA	NA	CASSLGLGHRGETQYF	TGTGCCAGCAGCTTAGGACTGGGTCATAGGGGAGAGACCCAGTACTTC
TRBV6-2/TRBV6-3	TRBJ1-2	NA	NA	CASSRPGAEGYGYTF	TGTGCCAGCAGCCGCCCGGGGGCAGAGGGCTATGGCTACACCTTC
TRBV20-1	TRBJ1-2	NA	NA	CSASRDGGSNGYTF	TGCAGTGCTAGTAGGGACGGGGGTTCGAATGGCTACACCTTC
TRBV30	TRBJ1-1	NA	NA	CAWEASLNTEAFF	TGTGCCTGGGAAGCATCTTTGAACACTGAAGCTTTCTTT
TRBV21-1	TRBJ2-5	NA	NA	CASSKGLAGHQETQYF	TGTGCCAGCAGCAAAGGACTAGCGGGCCACCAAGAGACCCAGTACTTC